Below, one T cell receptor beta chain is given with its context. This specimen comes from a study of T cell changes during pregnancy in multiple sclerosis. Germline CDR1 PRHDT, CDR2 FYEKMQ (reference sequence). V was pared by 2 bases and J by 0 bases, with 2 bases of the junction left unmatched. The CDR3 is made up of 15 amino acids. Produced via immunoSEQ multiplex PCR; TCRdb's table is partial and in-frame only. This table has roughly 88,000 clones, roughly 90% appearing once. The sequence was obtained from a female donor with multiple sclerosis, enrolled in a pregnancy study. Sequenced material: peripheral blood, taken in the first trimester of pregnancy. V and J are TRBV13 and TRBJ2-3; TRBD1 matches at 7 bases. CDR3: CASSLRDSSTDTQYF. CDR3 nucleotide sequence: TGTGCCAGCAGCTTACGGGACAGCAGCACAGATACGCAGTATTTT.